This TCR beta chain originates from a study of T cell responses to AZD1222 COVID-19 vaccine. Study information: Second-dose intervals of approximately 4 or approximately 12 weeks were pooled.

Notes on this clone: Its antigen is unidentified.

Using immunoSEQ multiplex PCR, the repertoire was profiled, and TCRdb retains in-frame clones only, with some absent. The sample has more than 95,000 clones; roughly 90% are singletons. The study's findings and limits: It should be noted that donors were predominantly white British and more often female, and clonal diversity was possibly underestimated. Spike-specific TCR breadth and depth both grew after two AZD1222 doses. Scientists sampled the repertoires only once the peak T cell response had passed.

The CDR3 runs 12 residues. Per germline, CDR1 MNHEY and CDR2 SMNVEV (reference sequence). Deletions cut 5 bases from V and 6 bases from J, with 8 bases between. The sequencing used peripheral blood, collected on day 0 of AZD1222 vaccination. This sequence originates from an adult in good health. The rearrangement links TRBV27 to TRBJ2-1; D gene unclear. CDR3 amino acids: CASSPRVNEQFF. CDR3 DNA sequence: TGTGCCAGCAGTCCCCGGGTCAATGAGCAGTTCTTC.